The T cell receptor beta chain described here comes from a study of regulatory T cells in long-lasting Graves disease. Study at large: Prior antithyroid drug treatment in newly diagnosed Graves' patients lasted under 3 months. Study findings and constraints: Lower TCR diversity was seen in persistent Graves' patients than in newly diagnosed ones.

This sample's time point: newly diagnosed GD, antithyroid drugs for less than 3 months. Making the TCR library involved RNA that had been extracted from PBMCs. Arm-PCR of CDR3 regions and iRepertoire HTBI primers were used to build TCR beta libraries. TCRdb analysed the multiplex PCR reads with MiXCR anew, one entry per CDR3 protein. The sample carries about 500,000 distinct CDR3 sequences, roughly 15% recorded once. Notes on this clonotype: Its antigen is still unknown.

The V gene lost 4 bases and the J gene lost 0 bases, with 16 bases spanning the gap. This CDR3 has 15 residues. Germline CDR1 reads SQVTM; CDR2 reads ANQGSEA. The sample also formed part of further work on T cells in Graves' hyperthyroidism and ophthalmopathy. This second study notes: Hyperthyroidism patients were newly diagnosed, had disease duration under 2 months, and were aged 18 to 65 years. TCR CDR3 underwent first-round RT-PCR with the HTBI primer set.

The chain carries TRBV29-1 and TRBJ2-7; D is uncertain. The sample was peripheral blood mononuclear cells (PBMCs), taken at new diagnosis, from a patient treated with antithyroid drugs. This TCR was recovered from a man aged 35-49 years with Graves disease. CDR3 sequence: CSVVVSPSRSYEQYF. The CDR3, as DNA: TGCAGCGTTGTTGTCTCCCCCTCCCGCTCCTACGAGCAGTACTTC.